This T cell receptor (beta chain) appears in the sequencing data of a study of PD-L1 blockade in urothelial cancer. Assay: immunoSEQ multiplex PCR; the TCRdb copy retains only in-frame clones and omits some. The sample includes about 56,000 clones, roughly 87% of them seen just once. As to time point: pretreatment peripheral blood. CDR3 size: 16 residues. V shed 4 bases, J shed 6 bases, and the junction held 14 bases outside the gene matches. Germline lookup yields CDR1 SGDLS and CDR2 YYNGEE. Sequenced here: PBMCs, sampled around atezolizumab (anti-PD-L1) treatment. This clonotype was obtained from a man between 65 and 80 years old with urothelial cancer. The chain carries TRBV9 and TRBJ1-2; 8 bases align to TRBD1. The CDR3 spells CASSPAPGGAENGYTF. CDR3 nucleotide sequence: TGTGCCAGCAGCCCTGCCCCAGGGGGCGCAGAAAATGGCTACACCTTC. The entire variable domain, with the rest obtained from reference TRBV9 and TRBJ1-2, is as follows: DSGVTQTPKHLITATGQRVTLRCSPRSGDLSVYWYQQSLDQGLQFLIQYYNGEERAKGNILERFSAQQFPDLHSELNLSSLELGDSALYFCASSPAPGGAENGYTFGSGTRLTVV.